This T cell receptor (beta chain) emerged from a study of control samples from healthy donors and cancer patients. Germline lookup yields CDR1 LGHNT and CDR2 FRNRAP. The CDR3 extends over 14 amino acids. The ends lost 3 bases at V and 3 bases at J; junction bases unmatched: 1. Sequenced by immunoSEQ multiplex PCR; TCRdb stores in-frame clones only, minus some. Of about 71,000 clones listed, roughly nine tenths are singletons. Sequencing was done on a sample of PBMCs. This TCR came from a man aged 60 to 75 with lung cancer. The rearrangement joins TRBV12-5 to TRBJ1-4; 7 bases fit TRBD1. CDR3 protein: CASGFDRANEKLFF. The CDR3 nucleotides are TGTGCTAGTGGTTTCGACAGGGCTAATGAAAAACTGTTTTTT.